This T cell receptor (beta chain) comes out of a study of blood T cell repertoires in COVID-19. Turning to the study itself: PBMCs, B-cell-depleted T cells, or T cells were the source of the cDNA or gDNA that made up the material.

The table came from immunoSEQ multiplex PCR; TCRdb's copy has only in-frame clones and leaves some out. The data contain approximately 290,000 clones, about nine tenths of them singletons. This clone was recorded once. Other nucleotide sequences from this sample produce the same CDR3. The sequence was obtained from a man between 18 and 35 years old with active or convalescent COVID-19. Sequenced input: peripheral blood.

Written as DNA, the CDR3 is TGTGCCAGCAGTTTAGGCAGGGAAGCTTTCTTT. It yields the protein CASSLGREAFF. This sequence joins TRBV12-3 or TRBV12-4 and TRBJ1-1; D is uncertain. The V end lost 1 base, the J end lost 8 bases, and 5 bases lay between the germline ends. This CDR3 has 11 residues.